This is a list of T cell receptor beta chains from one sample in a study of beta chain features in type 1 diabetes. The repertoire was sequenced with immunoSEQ multiplex PCR; TCRdb's copy has only in-frame clones and lacks some. The profile covers under 55,000 clones, with roughly 41% appearing a single time and around 1.5% taken by the ten largest. The specimen sequenced was Tregs from blood. Every receptor here comes from a man between 25 and 39 years old with type 1 diabetes. Each CDR3 is given without its conserved first and last residue. Each record gives: V gene, D gene, J gene, CDR3 protein. D genes are given only for firm matches.

V: TRBV29-1
D: TRBD2
J: TRBJ2-1
CDR3: SVDYSGNPNEQF

V: TRBV4-3
D: TRBD2
J: .
CDR3: AGSQIYPGLAGGYEQY

V: TRBV18
D: .
J: TRBJ2-1
CDR3: ASSPQGSRWSNEQF

V: TRBV5-5
D: TRBD1
J: TRBJ2-7
CDR3: ASSLSPDRAYEQY

V: TRBV6-5
D: .
J: TRBJ2-3
CDR3: ASRRGPHSTDTQY

V: TRBV7-8
D: .
J: TRBJ1-1
CDR3: ASSLDRNTEAF

V: TRBV18
D: .
J: TRBJ2-3
CDR3: ASSTVGDSHTDTQY

V: TRBV7-2
D: TRBD2
J: TRBJ2-5
CDR3: ASSRTSGRETQY

V: TRBV2
D: .
J: TRBJ2-2
CDR3: ASSERQATGELF

V: TRBV7-8
D: .
J: TRBJ2-3
CDR3: ASSIAGIDTQY

V: TRBV10-3
D: TRBD1
J: TRBJ2-6
CDR3: AISDRGRSGANVLT

V: TRBV29-1
D: .
J: TRBJ1-2
CDR3: ITSDSYYGYT

V: TRBV7-2
D: TRBD2
J: TRBJ2-7
CDR3: ASELAGGNEQY

V: TRBV7-2
D: TRBD2
J: TRBJ2-7
CDR3: ASSRSGRVYEQY

V: TRBV18
D: .
J: TRBJ1-1
CDR3: ASSQATGNTEAF

V: TRBV11-1
D: TRBD1
J: TRBJ2-7
CDR3: ASSSRVTGGYEQY

V: TRBV5-5
D: TRBD1
J: .
CDR3: ASSFGQGSDEQY

V: TRBV6-1
D: .
J: TRBJ1-1
CDR3: ASSLFHTEAF

V: TRBV7-3
D: TRBD1
J: TRBJ2-2
CDR3: ASSLLGGNTGELF

V: TRBV7-2
D: TRBD2
J: TRBJ2-1
CDR3: ASSLTSGSGNEQF

V: TRBV14
D: .
J: TRBJ1-1
CDR3: ASSRGYLTEAF

V: TRBV29-1
D: .
J: TRBJ1-4
CDR3: SVAGNQQGYEKLF

V: TRBV4-3
D: .
J: TRBJ1-5
CDR3: ASSQHYSNQPQH

V: TRBV7-2
D: TRBD1
J: TRBJ1-2
CDR3: ASSKYPGTGGDGYT